The 22 T cell receptor beta chains listed next were all sequenced from one sample in a study of blood T cells in healthy people across ages. Through a sample-barcoded 5' primer and a J-beta primer mix, a second PCR was run for roughly 6 to 12 cycles. One entry per CDR3 protein, called by TCRdb with MiXCR from the 5' RACE reads. The table records about 800,000 distinct CDR3 sequences, over 45% of them present only once. Sequencing was done on a sample of blood. These receptors were obtained from a man younger than 45 in good health.

This chain joins TRBV2 and TRBJ2-5; the match to TRBD2 covers 12 bases. Germline loops: CDR1 SNHLY, CDR2 FYNNEI. The V and J ends lost 1 base and 4 bases, in that order; junction bases with no gene match: 4. The CDR3 length is 16 residues. CDR3 sequence: CASSEGVTSGGETQYF. The CDR3 nucleotides are TGTGCCAGCAGTGAAGGTGTGACTAGCGGGGGAGAGACCCAGTACTTC.

This clonotype was observed a few times. The chain links TRBV9 to TRBJ2-7, with 7 bases fitting TRBD2. Unmatched junction bases numbered 7, after V lost 4 bases and J lost 3 bases. The CDR3 extends over 14 amino acids. Germline loops: CDR1 SGDLS, CDR2 YYNGEE. The CDR3 DNA follows: TGTGCCAGCAGCCCTACTAGCGAAAACTACGAGCAGTACTTC. It encodes CASSPTSENYEQYF. The full variable domain, in which reference TRBV9 and TRBJ2-7 provide the parts outside the CDR3, is DSGVTQTPKHLITATGQRVTLRCSPRSGDLSVYWYQQSLDQGLQFLIQYYNGEERAKGNILERFSAQQFPDLHSELNLSSLELGDSALYFCASSPTSENYEQYFGPGTRLTVT.

This rearrangement joins TRBV11-2 to TRBJ1-5; tentative D call: TRBD1 (5 bases). V gave up 5 bases and J gave up 3 bases, with 14 bases separating them. This CDR3 region has 15 residues. Per the germline V gene, CDR1 is SGHAT and CDR2 is FQNNGV. DNA for the CDR3: TGTGCCAGCAGCCCCCTCGGGGGAATCAATCAGCCCCAGCATTTT. Translation: CASSPLGGINQPQHF.

This clonotype was detected only a few times. The chain links TRBV20-1 to TRBJ2-5, with D hard to call. Trimming pared 4 bases from V and 7 bases from J, leaving 10 bases between. Germline V CDR1 and CDR2: DFQATT, SNEGSKA (reference sequence). CDR3 size: 11 residues. The CDR3 DNA reads as TGCAGTGCTACCTCATCGGGGACCCAGTACTTC. Its protein is CSATSSGTQYF.

The CDR3 loop is CSARSRRWSHEQFF. DNA for the CDR3: TGCAGTGCTAGATCCCGCCGCTGGTCCCACGAGCAGTTCTTC. The rearrangement links TRBV20-1 to TRBJ2-1; no reliable D call. V lost 2 bases to trimming and J lost 10 bases, with 18 bases between them. The length of the CDR3 is 14 residues. Germline V gene lookup returns CDR1 DFQATT and CDR2 SNEGSKA (reference sequence).

There are many counts of this clonotype. The CDR3 nucleotides are TGTGCCAGCAGTACCAACCGGGACAGTGAAAAACTGTTTTTT. It yields the protein CASSTNRDSEKLFF. J is TRBJ1-4 and V is TRBV27, with 7 bases fitting TRBD1. Per germline, CDR1 MNHEY and CDR2 SMNVEV (reference sequence). J gave up 7 bases and V 5 bases, and 7 bases lay outside the gene matches. This CDR3 spans 14 amino acids.

This clonotype showed up just a few times. The chain links TRBV5-1 to TRBJ1-2; perhaps TRBD1 as D (6 bases). Germline-derived CDR1 and CDR2 are SGHRS and YFSETQ. This CDR3 is built from 10 residues. V lost 10 bases, J lost 8 bases, and 12 bases lay in between. The DNA of the CDR3 is TGCGCCGGGGGCCTCCTGGGCTACACCTTC. The encoded protein is CAGGLLGYTF. Based on the CDR3 plus reference TRBV5-1 and TRBJ1-2, the full variable domain is KAGVTQTPRYLIKTRGQQVTLSCSPISGHRSVSWYQQTPGQGLQFLFEYFSETQRNKGNFPGRFSGRQFSNSRSEMNVSTLELGDSALYLCAGGLLGYTFGSGTRLTVV.

Notes on this clonotype: An end of the junction differs from the germline gene, which may be a read error. This chain connects TRBV28 to TRBJ2-5; D is unclear. Germline assignment: CDR1 MDHEN and CDR2 SYDVKM. This CDR3 contains 13 residues. The CDR3 sequence is CASRKQPRETQYF. CDR3 nucleotide sequence: TGCGCCAGCAGGAAACAGCCCCGGGAGACCCAGTACTTC.

Note on this clonotype: A single base separates this from a much larger clone, so it may be a read error. The chain is built from TRBV12-3 or TRBV12-4 and TRBJ2-7; D ambiguous. The CDR3 has 10 amino acids. The V end was cut by 7 bases, the J end by 3 bases, with 4 bases between. CDR3 nucleotide sequence: TGTGCCAGCACGGGCTACGAGCAGTACTTC. The encoded protein is CASTGYEQYF.

The rearrangement links TRBV7-2 to TRBJ2-7, with 7 bases lining up with TRBD2. Unmatched junction bases numbered 8, after V lost 0 bases and J lost 0 bases. Germline CDR1 is SGHTA and CDR2 is FQGNSA. This CDR3 region has 17 residues. The CDR3 bases are TGTGCCAGCAGCTTAGCTAGCGGGCTTTCCTTCTCCTACGAGCAGTACTTC. Translated: CASSLASGLSFSYEQYF.

The chain couples TRBV12-3 or TRBV12-4 to TRBJ1-2; D is uncertain. Trimming stripped 1 base from V and 5 bases from J, with 14 bases between. The CDR3 has 15 amino acids. The CDR3 DNA sequence: TGTGCCAGCAGTTTAGATATCGGATTTATGTATGGCTACACCTTC. Its protein is CASSLDIGFMYGYTF.

The chain couples TRBV7-2 to TRBJ1-2; D not resolved. CDR3 size: 13 residues. V lost 0 bases, J lost 8 bases, and 10 bases lay in between. The germline V gene has CDR1 SGHTA and CDR2 FQGNSA. CDR3 sequence reads: CASSLAQARGYTF. CDR3 nucleotide sequence: TGTGCCAGCAGCTTAGCTCAGGCGAGGGGCTACACCTTC.

J is TRBJ2-3 and V is TRBV6-1, with 10 positions matching TRBD2. The V gene's germline CDR1 is MNHNS and CDR2 SASEGT. V gave up 11 bases and J gave up 1 base; unmatched junction bases: 9. This CDR3 has 15 amino acids. This CDR3 is CAGRFGTSGTDTQYF. The CDR3 DNA follows: TGTGCCGGAAGGTTCGGGACTAGCGGCACAGATACGCAGTATTTT.

The rearrangement joins TRBV11-1 to TRBJ2-5, with D possibly being TRBD2 (6 bases). V lost 2 bases, J lost 3 bases, and 13 bases lay in between. Per germline, CDR1 SGHAT and CDR2 FQDESV (reference sequence). The CDR3 is 15 amino acids. CDR3 coding DNA: TGTGCCAGCAGCTTATTTTACGGCGGGAAAGAGACCCAGTACTTC. It yields the protein CASSLFYGGKETQYF.

The V and J genes are TRBV6-5 and TRBJ2-4, with 11 positions matching TRBD1. The end of the DNA fits TRBJ2-7 better, so the J call may be wrong. The CDR3 is 18 amino acids. In germline, CDR1 is MNHEY, CDR2 SVGAGI. CDR3 DNA: TGTGCCAGCAGTTCCGGGGACAGGGGGTCCCAAATCAGATACGAGCAGTACTTC. It encodes CASSSGDRGSQIRYEQYF.

The gene calls are TRBV6-6 and TRBJ2-5; D perhaps matches TRBD2 (5 bases). Trimming cost V 3 bases and J 11 bases, with 13 bases left between them. This CDR3 is built from 12 residues. In germline, CDR1 is MNHNY, CDR2 SVGAGI (reference sequence). CDR3 DNA sequence: TGTGCCAGCAGTTATTCTAATGGGGAGCAGTACTTC. Translated: CASSYSNGEQYF.

The V gene is TRBV20-1, the J gene TRBJ1-6; D is perhaps TRBD1 (6 bases). In germline, CDR1 is DFQATT, CDR2 SNEGSKA (reference sequence). The V gene lost 5 bases and the J gene lost 10 bases, with 21 bases spanning the gap. This CDR3 has 15 amino acids. The CDR3 protein is CSAVPGDNVKSPLHF. CDR3 DNA sequence: TGCAGTGCTGTGCCCGGGGACAACGTTAAGTCACCCCTCCACTTT.

V and J are TRBV20-1 and TRBJ2-7; possibly TRBD1 for D (8 bases). CDR3 size: 12 residues. Germline lookup yields CDR1 DFQATT and CDR2 SNEGSKA (reference sequence). Trimming shortened V by 6 bases and J by 9 bases, and 18 bases separated the two germline ends. The CDR3 nucleotides are TGCAGTGCCACAGGGGGGGCCCGTGGGCAGTACTTC. It yields the protein CSATGGARGQYF.

A word on this clonotype: A much larger clone lies one base from this, so it may be a read error. The gene calls are TRBV10-3 and TRBJ1-1; no definite D call. Germline loops: CDR1 ENHRY, CDR2 SYGVKD. CDR3 length equals 15 residues. Deletions cut 3 bases from V and 3 bases from J, with 14 bases between. For the CDR3, the DNA is TGTGCCATCAGTGACACAGACGACATGGACACTGAAGCTTTCTTT. Its translation: CAISDTDDMDTEAFF.

This clonotype has a handful of counts. The chain employs TRBV10-3 and TRBJ2-5; 9 nucleotides agree with TRBD2. This CDR3 region has 14 residues. V shed 9 bases and J 4 bases; nucleotides not matched to a gene: 9. Germline V CDR1 and CDR2: ENHRY, SYGVKD. The CDR3 nucleotides are TGTGCCATTAGCTTAGCGGGAGAGGGAGAGACCCAGTACTTC. Translating it yields CAISLAGEGETQYF.

The gene calls are TRBV4-3 and TRBJ2-5; the D is unclear. Trimming cost V 4 bases and J 2 bases, with 8 bases left between them. The CDR3 length is 13 residues. CDR1 and CDR2 (germline): LGHNA, YSLEER. In DNA form, the CDR3 reads TGCGCCAGCAGCCGAAGGGAACAAGAGACCCAGTACTTC. It is translated as CASSRREQETQYF.

The sample holds a few counts of this clonotype. The genes are TRBV7-9 and TRBJ1-2; D is unclear. The V gene lost 1 base and the J gene lost 0 bases, with 6 bases spanning the gap. CDR1 SEHNR and CDR2 FQNEAQ come from the germline V gene (reference sequence). The CDR3 is 14 residues long. DNA of the CDR3: TGTGCCAGCAGCTTAGTTACTTCTAACTATGGCTACACCTTC. This translates into CASSLVTSNYGYTF.